This T cell receptor (beta chain) was identified in a study of T-cell reconstitution after alpha-beta-depleted transplantation in children. Findings and caveats of the study: Hyperexpanded clones declined; after one year, newly produced T cells mostly supplied diversity. Elevated TCRbeta diversity at day 60 was traced, in some patients, to surviving recipient T cells and thymic progenitors.

Unique molecular identifiers featured in how the TCRbeta library was prepared. TCRdb re-derived calls from the PCR reads in MiXCR, one entry per CDR3 protein. Here the sample spans about 300,000 distinct CDR3 sequences, roughly 7.8% being singletons. Trimming shortened V by 3 bases and J by 5 bases, and 10 bases separated the two germline ends. The CDR3 runs to 13 residues. The germline gives CDR1 MNHEY, CDR2 SVGAGI. This clonotype came up a few times. The antigen is unknown. The chain has TRBV6-5 and TRBJ2-5; D gene uncertain. This receptor was taken from a female patient between 2 and 15 years old who had a stem cell transplant for Fanconi anemia, so the T cells may come from the graft donor. The sample here was peripheral blood, taken 360 days after TCRalphabeta/CD19-depleted stem cell transplant. CDR3 sequence: CASSYSGWETQYF. The CDR3 DNA reads as TGTGCCAGCAGTTATTCGGGTTGGGAGACCCAGTACTTC.